The clone carrying this T cell receptor beta chain appeared many times. Its matching antigen is unknown. The sample comes from a study of early T cells in non-severe SARS-CoV-2 infection. Overall study context: The input, bulk RNA from unsorted whole blood, was sequenced, and chains were unpaired.

CDR1 is DFQATT, CDR2 SNEGSKA, per germline (reference sequence). The germline V and J ends were trimmed by 0 bases and 6 bases, with 10 bases remaining between them. This CDR3 is built from 13 residues. Unique molecular identifiers (one per individual cDNA molecule) were attached. TCRdb ran MiXCR on the 5' RACE reads and lists one entry per CDR3 protein. The table lists 15,000 to 20,000 distinct CDR3 sequences, under 7% of them singletons, with 6.5% to 7.5% in the top ten. The study's findings and limits: Matches to VDJdb favored anti-spike CD8 responses and missed private and CD4 specificities.

The sequencing used whole blood, collected at baseline. The rearrangement joins TRBV20-1 to TRBJ2-3; D not resolved. The clonotype comes from an adult who was a healthcare worker with PCR-confirmed SARS-CoV-2 infection or an uninfected control (not recorded which). In DNA form, the CDR3 reads TGCAGTGCTAGAGATTGGCTAGGTGATACGCAGTATTTT. Translation gives CSARDWLGDTQYF.